This T cell receptor (beta chain) emerged from a study of neurological immune-mediated disorders. This clonotype was recorded at least ten times. TCRdb called the 5' RACE reads again in MiXCR, with one record for every CDR3 protein. Of tens of thousands of distinct CDR3 sequences listed, around 5.9% are singletons. The V and J ends lost 0 bases and 9 bases respectively, with 12 bases between them. Germline CDR1 is SGHAT and CDR2 is FQNNGV. The CDR3 is made up of 14 amino acids. Input material: CD4+ T cells from blood. The gene calls are TRBV11-2 and TRBJ2-1, with unresolved D. This sequence was found in a woman between 50 and 59 years old in good health. CDR3 nucleotides: TGTGCCAGCAGCTTAGATCAGATACAGATTGAGCAGTTCTTC. Protein product: CASSLDQIQIEQFF.